The next 2 T cell receptor beta chains were all read from a single sample in a study of blood T cell repertoires in COVID-19. Assay: immunoSEQ multiplex PCR; the TCRdb copy retains only in-frame clones and omits some. This sample has roughly 45,000 clones, with more than 60% found just once. Sequencing was carried out using peripheral blood. The source is a woman aged 65 to 85 with acute or convalescent COVID-19.

This chain joins TRBV24-1 and TRBJ2-5; TRBD1 agrees at 9 bases. V was clipped by 2 bases and J by 5 bases; unmatched bases: 5. CDR1 and CDR2 from the germline V gene are KGHDR and SFDVKD. The CDR3 has 15 amino acids. The CDR3 DNA reads TGTGCCACCAGTGATTCACAGGGGGCGGGGGAGACCCAGTACTTC. Its translation is CATSDSQGAGETQYF.

This chain joins TRBV5-4 and TRBJ1-1, with unresolved D. Trimming took 7 bases from V and 0 from J, leaving 10 bases between them. CDR1 is SGHNT, CDR2 YYREEE, per germline (reference sequence). CDR3 size: 13 residues. The CDR3 bases are TGTGCCAGCTCGCTTGAGATGAACACTGAAGCTTTCTTT. Encoded protein: CASSLEMNTEAFF.